A selection of T cell receptor beta chains follows, all from one sample in a study of blood T cell repertoires in COVID-19. This table comes from immunoSEQ multiplex PCR, and its TCRdb copy is limited to in-frame clones, with some not included. This table holds some 160,000 clones, about 86% found once. Sequenced: peripheral blood. These TCRs come from an older woman with COVID-19, enrolled during active disease. CDR3s include the opening cysteine and the closing phenylalanine or tryptophan. The D gene is left open where the match is weak.

d_gene: -
j_gene: TRBJ1-3
v_gene: TRBV27
CDR3aa: CASSFGRAGNTIYF
CDR3nt: TGTGCCAGCAGTTTCGGCAGGGCTGGAAACACCATATATTTT

d_gene: -
j_gene: TRBJ1-5
v_gene: TRBV28
CDR3aa: CASSLQGNQPQHF
CDR3nt: TGTGCCAGCAGTTTGCAGGGGAATCAGCCCCAGCATTTT

d_gene: TRBD2
j_gene: TRBJ2-5
v_gene: TRBV10-3
CDR3aa: CAIRGGLGQETQYF
CDR3nt: TGTGCCATCAGGGGGGGACTAGGACAAGAGACCCAGTACTTC

d_gene: TRBD1
j_gene: TRBJ2-5
v_gene: TRBV30
CDR3aa: CAWGQGARETQYF
CDR3nt: TGTGCCTGGGGACAGGGGGCGCGGGAGACCCAGTACTTC

d_gene: TRBD1
j_gene: TRBJ1-2
v_gene: TRBV6-5
CDR3aa: CASSPRQGGYYGYTF
CDR3nt: TGTGCCAGCAGTCCCAGACAGGGCGGATACTATGGCTACACCTTC

d_gene: TRBD1
j_gene: TRBJ1-1
v_gene: TRBV6-4
CDR3aa: CASSRQGLNTEAFF
CDR3nt: TGTGCCAGCAGCAGACAGGGACTGAACACTGAAGCTTTCTTT

d_gene: TRBD1
j_gene: TRBJ1-6
v_gene: TRBV11-2
CDR3aa: CASSFPGTGSSYNSPLHF
CDR3nt: TGTGCCAGCAGCTTCCCCGGGACAGGGAGCTCCTATAATTCACCCCTCCACTTT

d_gene: -
j_gene: TRBJ2-6
v_gene: TRBV27
CDR3aa: CASSYAWTAGANVLTF
CDR3nt: TGTGCCAGCAGTTACGCCTGGACAGCTGGGGCCAACGTCCTGACTTTC

d_gene: -
j_gene: TRBJ2-3
v_gene: TRBV7-2
CDR3aa: CASRISSAASTDTQYF
CDR3nt: TGTGCCAGCAGGATTTCTAGCGCGGCTAGCACAGATACGCAGTATTTT

d_gene: TRBD1
j_gene: TRBJ2-7
v_gene: TRBV6-5
CDR3aa: CASSYYGTGGSEQYF
CDR3nt: TGTGCCAGCAGTTATTATGGGACAGGGGGCTCCGAGCAGTACTTC

d_gene: -
j_gene: TRBJ2-2
v_gene: TRBV28
CDR3aa: CASSPLTGYDTGELFF
CDR3nt: TGTGCCAGCAGTCCCTTAACAGGGTACGACACCGGGGAGCTGTTTTTT

d_gene: TRBD1
j_gene: TRBJ2-3
v_gene: TRBV5-1
CDR3aa: CASSLDGTGSRSTDTQYF
CDR3nt: TGCGCCAGCAGCTTGGACGGGACAGGGTCGAGAAGCACAGATACGCAGTATTTT

d_gene: -
j_gene: TRBJ1-5
v_gene: TRBV30
CDR3aa: CAWSGQSNQPQHF
CDR3nt: TGTGCCTGGAGTGGACAGAGCAATCAGCCCCAGCATTTT